Following are 3 T cell receptor beta chains from one sample sequenced in a study of OX40 agonist ivuxolimab in advanced cancers. This table comes from immunoSEQ multiplex PCR, and its TCRdb copy is limited to in-frame clones, with some not included. The sample lists nearly 45,000 clones; 80% were seen once. The starting material was CD4+ or CD8+ T cells sorted from blood, obtained in a trial of the OX40 agonist ivuxolimab. The source of these receptors is an adult with an advanced solid tumor such as melanoma, head and neck, liver or kidney cancer.

V usage is TRBV9 and J usage is TRBJ1-3; D gene ambiguous. Trimming took 4 bases from V and 0 from J, leaving 11 bases between them. CDR1 and CDR2 (germline): SGDLS, YYNGEE. The CDR3 is made up of 15 amino acids. CDR3 loop: CASSPQTSSGNTIYF. CDR3 nucleotides: TGTGCCAGCAGCCCACAGACGAGCTCTGGAAACACCATATATTTT.

In regard to this clone: The same CDR3 also results from other DNA sequences found in this sample. The rearrangement uses TRBV5-1 and TRBJ2-2, with D perhaps matching TRBD1 (6 bases). The V end was cut by 5 bases, the J end by 1 base, with 18 bases between. CDR3 length: 17 amino acids. Germline CDR1 is SGHRS and CDR2 is YFSETQ. The DNA for the CDR3 is TGCGCCAGCAGTTTGTGGGGCCCGGGACAGAACACCGGGGAGCTGTTTTTT. Translating it yields CASSLWGPGQNTGELFF. Based on the CDR3 plus reference TRBV5-1 and TRBJ2-2, the full variable domain is KAGVTQTPRYLIKTRGQQVTLSCSPISGHRSVSWYQQTPGQGLQFLFEYFSETQRNKGNFPGRFSGRQFSNSRSEMNVSTLELGDSALYLCASSLWGPGQNTGELFFGEGSRLTVL.

As for this clone: Here the CDR3 omits its conserved ending phenylalanine or tryptophan, so a read error is the likely source. This sequence joins TRBV30 and TRBJ1-2; weak D call: TRBD1 (5 bases). CDR3 size: 17 residues. Germline CDR1 and CDR2: GTSNPN and SVGIG (reference sequence). The CDR3 nucleotides are TGTGCAGAAACGAAACGGGCAGGGCAGAATACTAACTATGGCTACACCCTC. It encodes CAETKRAGQNTNYGYTL.